These 15 T cell receptor beta chains originate from one sample sequenced in a study of T cells after somatic rescue of genetic block. Data came from immunoSEQ multiplex PCR; TCRdb stores just in-frame clones and leaves some out. In the table there are over 55,000 clones, around 90% of which are singletons. The sample taken for sequencing was peripheral blood mononuclear cells (PBMCs). All receptors come from a man aged 40-55 years.

V gene TRBV11-2 combines with J gene TRBJ1-2; D perhaps matches TRBD1 (5 bases). Trimming shortened V by 5 bases and J by 7 bases, and 14 bases separated the two germline ends. Germline assignment: CDR1 SGHAT and CDR2 FQNNGV. This CDR3 is 13 amino acids long. The CDR3 bases are TGTGCCAGCAGCCCGAGGCAGGGCGGTGGCTACACCTTC. Its translation is CASSPRQGGGYTF.

The chain combines TRBV11-2 with TRBJ2-5; 8 bases line up with TRBD2. The trim removed 7 bases at V and 5 bases at J, leaving 12 bases unmatched. The CDR3 runs to 15 residues. The germline gives CDR1 SGHAT, CDR2 FQNNGV. CDR3 amino acids: CASTLQGLEKETQYF. The DNA for the CDR3 is TGTGCCAGCACCCTCCAGGGACTAGAGAAGGAGACCCAGTACTTC.

The chain recombines TRBV5-1 with TRBJ2-6; TRBD1 aligns across 7 bases. CDR1 is SGHRS, CDR2 YFSETQ, per germline. This CDR3 spans 14 amino acids. The V gene end was trimmed by 7 bases and the J gene end by 4 bases; junction bases not matched to a gene: 5. CDR3 loop: CASSGQEGANVLTF. CDR3 in DNA: TGCGCCAGCTCAGGACAGGAGGGGGCCAACGTCCTGACTTTC.

The genes are TRBV6-5 and TRBJ2-3; TRBD2 matches 8 bases. The trim removed 3 bases at V and 3 bases at J, leaving 5 bases unmatched. This CDR3 comprises 15 residues. The germline V gene has CDR1 MNHEY and CDR2 SVGAGI. DNA of the CDR3: TGTGCCAGCAGTTATGGATTAGCGGGAACAGATACGCAGTATTTT. Its translation: CASSYGLAGTDTQYF.

This chain joins TRBV4-1 and TRBJ2-5; D is uncertain. The J call may be incorrect, as the DNA end agrees better with TRBJ2-7. Germline CDR1 and CDR2: MGHRA and YSYEKL. The CDR3 spans 15 residues. CDR3: CASSQGWEGIYEQYF. CDR3 coding DNA: TGCGCCAGCAGCCAAGGCTGGGAAGGTATCTACGAGCAGTACTTC.

This chain links TRBV15 with TRBJ1-1; no firm D call. The V end was cut by 3 bases, the J end by 10 bases, with 15 bases between. Germline V gene lookup returns CDR1 LNHNV and CDR2 YYDKDF (reference sequence). The CDR3 totals 13 residues. The chain's CDR3 is CATSSGVSPGAFF. In DNA form, the CDR3 reads TGTGCCACCAGCAGTGGAGTTTCCCCGGGAGCTTTCTTT.

The genes are TRBV11-2 and TRBJ2-7; TRBD1 matches at 11 bases. Trimming cost V 1 base and J 7 bases; bases outside gene matches: 6. The CDR3 runs to 15 residues. The germline V gene has CDR1 SGHAT and CDR2 FQNNGV. CDR3 in amino acids: CASSLGGQGAGEQYF. CDR3 nucleotide sequence: TGTGCCAGCAGCTTAGGTGGACAGGGGGCGGGTGAGCAGTACTTC.

V is TRBV6-5 and J is TRBJ2-7, with TRBD1 identical over 8 bases. Germline-derived CDR1 and CDR2 are MNHEY and SVGAGI. The CDR3 spans 15 residues. J gave up 2 bases and V 0 bases, and 3 bases lay outside the gene matches. The CDR3 region has the DNA TGTGCCAGCAGTTACTCGACGGGACAGGCCTACGAGCAGTACTTC. It codes for CASSYSTGQAYEQYF.

The chain combines TRBV7-2 with TRBJ2-5, with D maybe TRBD2 (5 bases). Trimming removed 1 base at V and 5 bases at J, with 8 bases between. The CDR3 spans 13 residues. Germline V lookup: CDR1 SGHTA, CDR2 FQGNSA. Here the CDR3 reads CASSLEEAETQYF. CDR3 in DNA: TGTGCCAGCAGCTTAGAGGAGGCGGAGACCCAGTACTTC.

This chain links TRBV6-5 with TRBJ1-2; 10 bases are a match to TRBD1. In germline, CDR1 is MNHEY, CDR2 SVGAGI. There are 15 residues in the CDR3. The V segment lost 6 bases and the J segment 7 bases; nucleotides outside the gene matches: 11. The CDR3, as DNA: TGTGCCAGCAGGAGTAGCGACAGGGGGCCCAGTGGCTACACCTTC. It translates to CASRSSDRGPSGYTF.

The chain links TRBV25-1 to TRBJ2-1, with D unclear. Germline CDR1 and CDR2: MGHDK and SYGVNS. This CDR3 has 15 amino acids. Trimming removed 1 base from V and 0 bases from J, with 7 bases in between. The CDR3 loop is CASSEFMSSYNEQFF. As DNA, the CDR3 is TGTGCCAGCAGTGAATTTATGAGCTCCTACAATGAGCAGTTCTTC.

The chain uses TRBV5-5 and TRBJ2-7; 7 bases agree with TRBD2. Germline trimming cut 2 bases from V and 4 bases from J; bases unmatched to any gene: 3. The CDR3 consists of 13 residues. Germline V gives CDR1 SGHKS, CDR2 YYEKEE (reference sequence). The CDR3 coding sequence is TGTGCCAGCAGCTTTTTGGGGGGGTACGAGCAGTACTTC. It yields the protein CASSFLGGYEQYF.

V gene TRBV28 combines with J gene TRBJ2-7; D is perhaps TRBD2 (5 bases). V was cut by 3 bases and J by 6 bases, with 6 bases left in between. The germline V gene encodes CDR1 MDHEN and CDR2 SYDVKM. There are 11 residues in the CDR3. CDR3 nucleotides: TGTGCCAGCAGTTTTCGGGGCGAGCAGTACTTC. The encoded protein is CASSFRGEQYF.

This clone was recorded only once. The chain carries TRBV18 and TRBJ1-4, with a tentative D call TRBD1 (5 bases). CDR3 length: 13 amino acids. Trimming took 6 bases from V and 5 from J, leaving 10 bases between them. The V gene's germline CDR1 is KGHSH and CDR2 LQKENI. CDR3: CASSPGQNEKLFF. The CDR3 DNA reads as TGTGCCAGCTCTCCAGGACAAAATGAAAAACTGTTTTTT.

This clone was counted only a few times. The chain combines TRBV2 with TRBJ1-3, with D hard to call. V shed 1 base and J shed 0 bases, with 7 bases lying between them. The CDR3 length is 15 residues. Germline V gene lookup returns CDR1 SNHLY and CDR2 FYNNEI. The CDR3 here is CASSEVADSGNTIYF. Here the CDR3 DNA reads TGTGCCAGCAGTGAAGTAGCGGACTCTGGAAACACCATATATTTT.